This T cell receptor (beta chain) came from a study of blood T cell repertoires in COVID-19. At the level of the study: From T cells, B-cell-depleted T cells, or PBMCs came the material, which was cDNA or gDNA.

Per the study methods: Amplification of reference gene primers was used by the study to estimate nucleated cell counts. The data were produced by immunoSEQ multiplex PCR, yet TCRdb's version contains in-frame clones alone and is incomplete. The DNA gave D and trimming, while V, J and clone size come from that table. The repertoire holds tens of thousands of clones, with roughly 80% as singletons. In germline, CDR1 is MNHEY, CDR2 SMNVEV (reference sequence). The V gene end was trimmed by 6 bases and the J gene end by 8 bases; junction bases not matched to a gene: 5. The CDR3 contains 12 residues. Sequenced: peripheral blood. The sequence came from an older woman with acute or convalescent COVID-19. This rearrangement joins TRBV27 to TRBJ1-2, with 8 bases that match TRBD1. CDR3 loop: CASSDRGLGYTF. As DNA, the CDR3 is TGTGCCAGCAGCGACAGGGGTTTGGGCTACACCTTC.